These 10 T cell receptor beta chains were sequenced from one sample in a study of read filtering for tumor transcriptome and immune sequencing. The library was built from around 400 ng RNA with molecular barcoded adaptors for alpha/delta and beta/gamma chains. TCRdb independently ran MiXCR on the reads; one entry per CDR3 protein. The table includes 60,000 or so distinct CDR3 sequences, approximately 19% detected once. Source material: a population of CD138-negative cells sorted from bone marrow. These TCRs come from a donor aged 40 or over with multiple myeloma.

This clonotype was detected a few times. The chain combines TRBV20-1 with TRBJ2-1, with 10 positions matching TRBD2. J gave up 4 bases and V 5 bases, and 8 bases lay outside the gene matches. Looked up from germline, CDR1 is DFQATT and CDR2 is SNEGSKA (reference sequence). CDR3 length: 15 amino acids. The chain's CDR3 is CSAAETSGFYNEQFF. The CDR3 nucleotides are TGCAGTGCTGCCGAGACTAGCGGGTTTTACAATGAGCAGTTCTTC.

This clonotype came up many times. This sequence joins TRBV15 and TRBJ2-6; D ambiguous. Germline V gives CDR1 LNHNV, CDR2 YYDKDF (reference sequence). The ends were cut back, 0 bases at V and 0 bases at J, with 6 bases in the middle. The CDR3 has 16 amino acids. The CDR3 region has the DNA TGTGCCACCAGCAGAGATCTAGGCTCTGGGGCCAACGTCCTGACTTTC. Its translation is CATSRDLGSGANVLTF.

This clonotype was seen ten or more times. The chain recombines TRBV20-1 with TRBJ1-1, with 9 bases aligning to TRBD1. V shed 4 bases, J shed 3 bases, and the junction held 12 bases outside the gene matches. The CDR3 extends over 16 amino acids. CDR1 is DFQATT and CDR2 is SNEGSKA in the germline V gene (reference sequence). The CDR3 bases are TGCAGTGCTAAGACCCCGGGACAGGGAAGGTACACTGAAGCTTTCTTT. This codes for CSAKTPGQGRYTEAFF.

As regards this clonotype: Being one base from a much bigger clone, this may be a read error. Likely a read error: the CDR3 ends without its conserved phenylalanine or tryptophan. The chain has TRBV12-3 or TRBV12-4 and TRBJ2-2; D may match TRBD1 or TRBD2 (7 bases each). The CDR3 consists of 15 residues. The V and J ends lost 3 bases and 5 bases respectively, with 13 bases between them. Written as DNA, the CDR3 is TGTGCCAGCAGTTTGCGACAGGGAGGGACCGGGGAGCTGTTTTCT. This sequence encodes CASSLRQGGTGELFS.

The table lists this clonotype with many counts. The chain joins TRBV23-1 to TRBJ2-5; D may correspond to TRBD1 or TRBD2 (5 bases each). TRBV23-1 qualifies as an ORF whose function is uncertain. The length of the CDR3 is 17 residues. V dropped 2 bases and J dropped 1 base, with 17 bases sitting between them. The chain's CDR3 is CASSQNIRDRGQETQYF. CDR3 nucleotide sequence: TGCGCCAGCAGTCAAAATATCAGGGATCGGGGCCAAGAGACCCAGTACTTC.

This clonotype was counted ten times or more. V is TRBV20-1 and J is TRBJ2-1; the match to TRBD2 covers 7 bases. V lost 6 bases, J lost 6 bases, and 14 bases stayed unmatched. Per the germline V gene, CDR1 is DFQATT and CDR2 is SNEGSKA (reference sequence). The CDR3 totals 15 residues. CDR3 in amino acids: CSARRGGSRGNEQFF. The CDR3 DNA sequence: TGCAGTGCAAGGCGGGGCGGGAGTAGGGGCAATGAGCAGTTCTTC.

In this sample, this clonotype turned up many times. The chain couples TRBV2 to TRBJ2-4; TRBD1 agrees at 7 bases. Germline assignment: CDR1 SNHLY and CDR2 FYNNEI. Germline trimming cut 6 bases from V and 1 base from J; bases unmatched to any gene: 6. The CDR3 consists of 15 residues. The DNA for the CDR3 is TGTGCCAGCAGAGGGGGCGATTTGGCCAAAAACATTCAGTACTTC. Translation gives CASRGGDLAKNIQYF.

V usage is TRBV12-3 or TRBV12-4 and J usage is TRBJ1-1; D ambiguous. Between the trimmed V and J ends, which lost 3 bases and 11 bases, there was a span of 10 bases. The CDR3 runs to 11 residues. For the CDR3, the DNA is TGTGCCAGCAGTTTGAACCAAGGGGCTTTCTTT. As protein: CASSLNQGAFF.

The CDR3 DNA reads as TGTGCCAGCTCACCTGCTCTCTCTGGGGCCAACGTCCTGACTTTC. This sequence encodes CASSPALSGANVLTF. The chain has TRBV18 and TRBJ2-6; D remains ambiguous. Looked up from germline, CDR1 is KGHSH and CDR2 is LQKENI. Trimming stripped 3 bases from V and 0 bases from J, with 6 bases between. The CDR3 extends over 15 amino acids.

This clonotype has a handful of counts. V gene TRBV23-1 combines with J gene TRBJ2-5, with 8 bases fitting TRBD1. Being an ORF, TRBV23-1 has a function that is uncertain. After removal of 7 bases from V and 3 bases from J, the junction contained 7 bases not matched to a gene. The CDR3 consists of 14 residues. CDR3 bases: TGCGCCAGCACAATGGACAGGGAGGAAGAGACCCAGTACTTC. Its protein is CASTMDREEETQYF.